This entry is about one T cell receptor beta chain. The sample originates from a study of PD-1 blockade in classical Hodgkin lymphoma. Relapse after autologous stem cell transplantation occurred in every patient, and brentuximab vedotin exposure varied. This CDR3 is built from 13 residues. CDR1 and CDR2 (germline): GTSNPN, SVGIG (reference sequence). V lost 1 base, J lost 7 bases, and 14 bases lay in between. Repertoires were generated with immunoSEQ multiplex PCR, while TCRdb's copy carries only in-frame clones and drops some. The profile shows tens of thousands of clones, roughly nine tenths of them singletons.

Here the sequenced sample was peripheral blood mononuclear cells (PBMCs), taken at baseline. The TCR sequence derives from a human donor with classical Hodgkin lymphoma. The genes are TRBV30 and TRBJ2-7; D unresolved. Here the CDR3 reads CAWSGVGLWEQYF. The DNA of the CDR3 is TGTGCCTGGAGTGGTGTGGGCTTATGGGAGCAGTACTTC.